Below, 25 T cell receptor beta chains from the same sample are listed, as sequenced in a study of monozygotic twins with inflammatory bowel disease. TCRdb derives one entry per CDR3 protein from the 5' RACE reads, leaving out DNA. Its table records 200,000 to 250,000 distinct CDR3 sequences. Sequencing was performed on blood. The receptors derive from a human donor with ulcerative colitis or Crohn's disease, or a healthy co-twin of an affected twin (not recorded which).

The rearrangement links TRBV7-9 to TRBJ1-5. The CDR3 contains 14 residues. The germline CDR1 and CDR2 sequences are SEHNR and FQNEAQ (reference sequence). Here the CDR3 reads CASSLGGGQQPQHF.

V gene TRBV7-8 combines with J gene TRBJ1-5; TCRdb outputs TRBD1, but without DNA this stays unchecked. The CDR3 runs to 17 residues. The germline CDR1 and CDR2 sequences are SGHVS and FQNEAQ. This chain's CDR3 is CASSLGQGARGNQPQHF.

This chain connects TRBV14 to TRBJ1-2; with no DNA, the TCRdb D assignment of TRBD1 cannot be verified. Per the germline V gene, CDR1 is SGHDN and CDR2 is FVKESK. This CDR3 has 14 residues. The CDR3 loop reads CASSPLTPTSGYTF.

The J gene is TRBJ1-3, the V gene TRBV7-2. The CDR3 has 15 residues. CDR1 and CDR2 (germline): SGHTA, FQGNSA. The chain's CDR3 is CASSLAGFSGNTIYF.

The rearrangement joins TRBV10-3 to TRBJ2-3; checking the TCRdb D call of TRBD2 is not possible without DNA. Germline CDR1 reads ENHRY; CDR2 reads SYGVKD. The CDR3 is 16 residues long. The CDR3 sequence: CAISVKGIAIGDTQYF.

V is TRBV12-2 and J is TRBJ2-3; TCRdb's assignment of TRBD1 cannot be checked, as there is no DNA. TRBV12-2 is recorded as a pseudogene. The CDR3 sequence is 15 residues long. This CDR3 reads CASRLRQGGTDTQYF.

V gene TRBV4-2 combines with J gene TRBJ1-2; checking the TCRdb D call of TRBD1 is not possible without DNA. Germline CDR1 is LGHNA and CDR2 is YNFKEQ. The CDR3 length is 14 residues. CDR3 region: CASSQVRGDDGYTF.

This chain uses TRBV6-2 or TRBV6-3 with TRBJ2-2; lacking DNA, the TRBD1 call made by TCRdb goes unchecked. Germline V CDR1 and CDR2: MNHEY, SVGEGT. The CDR3 length is 20 residues. The CDR3 here is CASRSRLGTAPAYNTGELFF.

The chain is built from TRBV20-1 and TRBJ1-1; the TRBD1 assignment by TCRdb is unverifiable without DNA. The CDR3 length is 12 residues. Germline values: CDR1 DFQATT, CDR2 SNEGSKA (reference sequence). The CDR3 sequence is CSAREGDRVAFF.

The V and J genes are TRBV24-1 and TRBJ1-2. The germline gives CDR1 KGHDR, CDR2 SFDVKD. The CDR3 spans 12 residues. CDR3 sequence reads: CATSESDGRYTF.

The V gene is TRBV2, the J gene TRBJ2-1; the TCRdb call, TRBD1, lacks DNA for checking. This CDR3 region has 13 residues. The germline CDR1 and CDR2 sequences are SNHLY and FYNNEI. The CDR3 region is CASRTGGGNEQFF.

The chain carries TRBV7-9 and TRBJ2-7; TCRdb returns TRBD2, unconfirmable since there is no DNA. Germline assignment: CDR1 SEHNR and CDR2 FQNEAQ (reference sequence). The CDR3 covers 11 residues. The CDR3 is CASRGGHEQYF.

V and J are TRBV3-1 and TRBJ2-1; TCRdb gives TRBD2 as the D gene, but with no DNA this cannot be confirmed. This CDR3 is built from 13 residues. Germline CDR1 LGHDT, CDR2 YNNKEL (reference sequence). The CDR3 loop reads CASSQDGGDEQFF.

The chain combines TRBV5-4 with TRBJ2-3; TCRdb reports TRBD1, a call that lacks DNA to check it against. Per the germline V gene, CDR1 is SGHNT and CDR2 is YYREEE (reference sequence). This CDR3 spans 16 amino acids. The CDR3 region is CASSLPGQGSTDTQYF.

The chain is built from TRBV6-6 and TRBJ1-3. The CDR3 is 14 amino acids. Germline V gene lookup returns CDR1 MNHNY and CDR2 SVGAGI (reference sequence). CDR3 amino acids: CASSYSRTSNTIYF.

This chain uses TRBV5-1 with TRBJ2-3. CDR3 length: 12 residues. The germline CDR1 and CDR2 sequences are SGHRS and YFSETQ. The CDR3 spells CASSMAQDTQYF.

The CDR3 spells CASSLTRGGYEQYF. This chain connects TRBV7-2 to TRBJ2-7; TCRdb returns TRBD1, unconfirmable since there is no DNA. Germline V gene sequence: CDR1 SGHTA, CDR2 FQGNSA. The CDR3 extends over 14 amino acids.

The J gene is TRBJ1-3, the V gene TRBV11-1; TCRdb proposes TRBD1, but this gene call is untestable without DNA. The CDR3 runs 15 residues. The germline V gene encodes CDR1 SGHAT and CDR2 FQDESV (reference sequence). The CDR3 sequence is CASSPDGASGNTIYF.

CDR3 sequence reads: CASSYSGRADTQYF. The chain has TRBV5-1 and TRBJ2-3; TCRdb reports TRBD2, a call that lacks DNA to check it against. The CDR3 has 14 residues. Per germline, CDR1 SGHRS and CDR2 YFSETQ.

The chain joins TRBV18 to TRBJ1-4. The germline V gene has CDR1 KGHSH and CDR2 LQKENI. CDR3 length equals 13 residues. The CDR3 protein is CASSPERDEKLFF.

This sequence joins TRBV7-9 and TRBJ2-1; TCRdb's D gene call, TRBD2, goes unchecked for lack of DNA. Per the germline V gene, CDR1 is SEHNR and CDR2 is FQNEAQ (reference sequence). The CDR3 is 15 residues long. CDR3 residues: CASSYVGLAANEQFF.

The chain links TRBV11-2 to TRBJ2-5; TCRdb's assignment of TRBD1 cannot be checked, as there is no DNA. The CDR3 is 15 residues long. CDR1 and CDR2 from the germline V gene are SGHAT and FQNNGV. The chain's CDR3 is CASSLEAEGVKTQYF.

The chain carries TRBV27 and TRBJ2-3; with no DNA, the TCRdb D assignment of TRBD1 cannot be verified. CDR3 length equals 16 residues. Germline V lookup: CDR1 MNHEY, CDR2 SMNVEV (reference sequence). This CDR3 reads CASSQYRTDRTDTQYF.

V is TRBV30 and J is TRBJ1-1. Germline V gives CDR1 GTSNPN, CDR2 SVGIG (reference sequence). CDR3 length: 12 amino acids. This chain's CDR3 is CAWSVWRTEAFF.

The chain recombines TRBV5-1 with TRBJ2-2; there is no DNA to check the TCRdb D call of TRBD1. The CDR3 covers 16 residues. Germline V gives CDR1 SGHRS, CDR2 YFSETQ. The CDR3 protein is CASSLAGPRVPGELFF.